Below are 31 T cell receptor beta chains sequenced from a single sample in a study of neurological immune-mediated disorders. Via MiXCR, TCRdb re-called the 5' RACE reads, giving one row per CDR3 protein. Here the sample spans about 38,000 distinct CDR3 sequences, around 4.8% being singletons. The sequencing input was CD4+ T cells from blood. These receptors all come from a man aged 18 to 30 in good health.

This clonotype appeared many times. This sequence joins TRBV20-1 and TRBJ2-5; 8 bases are shared with TRBD2. Per the germline V gene, CDR1 is DFQATT and CDR2 is SNEGSKA (reference sequence). This CDR3 is built from 13 residues. With V trimmed by 5 bases and J by 5 bases, 7 bases remained unmatched. For the CDR3, the DNA is TGCAGTGCTGGCGGACTAGCAGAGGAGACCCAGTACTTC. Encoded protein: CSAGGLAEETQYF.

Ten or more counts support this clonotype. The chain joins TRBV14 to TRBJ1-4, with 8 bases that match TRBD1. Per germline, CDR1 SGHDN and CDR2 FVKESK. V was clipped by 6 bases and J by 7 bases; unmatched bases: 7. The CDR3 runs to 14 residues. The CDR3 DNA reads as TGTGCCAGCAGTCGAGGACAGGGACTTGAAAAACTGTTTTTT. Its protein product is CASSRGQGLEKLFF. Together with reference TRBV14 and TRBJ1-4, the CDR3 gives the full variable domain: EAGVTQFPSHSVIEKGQTVTLRCDPISGHDNLYWYRRVMGKEIKFLLHFVKESKQDESGMPNNRFLAERTGGTYSTLKVQPAELEDSGVYFCASSRGQGLEKLFFGSGTQLSVL.

This clonotype appeared many times. The rearrangement links TRBV7-2 to TRBJ2-3; D is unclear. CDR1 and CDR2 (germline): SGHTA, FQGNSA. This CDR3 comprises 15 residues. V gave up 0 bases and J gave up 4 bases, with 11 bases separating them. The CDR3 DNA sequence: TGTGCCAGCAGCTTAGCAGGGCCAATTTCAGATACGCAGTATTTT. Encoded protein: CASSLAGPISDTQYF.

This clonotype was seen many times. The chain carries TRBV5-1 and TRBJ2-7; weak D call: TRBD1 (7 bases). Germline CDR1 reads SGHRS; CDR2 reads YFSETQ. This CDR3 has 15 amino acids. V was cut by 4 bases and J by 1 base, with 15 bases left in between. For the CDR3, the DNA is TGCGCCAGCAGCCCACTGACAGGGAGGTCCTACGAGCAGTACTTC. It codes for CASSPLTGRSYEQYF.

This clonotype was picked up many times. CDR3 region: CATVSRYEQYF. The CDR3 coding sequence is TGTGCCACCGTATCACGCTACGAGCAGTACTTC. The chain joins TRBV10-3 to TRBJ2-7; D ambiguous. Germline CDR1 and CDR2: ENHRY and SYGVKD. The V gene lost 10 bases and the J gene lost 3 bases, with 10 bases spanning the gap. This CDR3 spans 11 amino acids.

The table lists this clonotype with many counts. The chain uses TRBV6-2 or TRBV6-3 and TRBJ1-6, with D hard to call. V was shortened by 11 bases and J by 2 bases, with 13 bases between the two germline ends. CDR1 and CDR2 (germline): MNHEY, SVGEGT. CDR3 length: 14 residues. The CDR3, as DNA: TGTGCCGCGTCGGCGGAGGCCTATAATTCACCCCTCCACTTT. This codes for CAASAEAYNSPLHF.

This clonotype appeared many times. The J gene is TRBJ2-7, the V gene TRBV5-1; D unclear. The length of the CDR3 is 11 residues. Per the germline V gene, CDR1 is SGHRS and CDR2 is YFSETQ. Trimming took 1 base from V and 6 from J, leaving 5 bases between them. DNA for the CDR3: TGCGCCAGCAGCTTGACCACCGAGCAGTACTTC. Translation gives CASSLTTEQYF.

This clonotype was seen many times. The CDR3 sequence: CASSLVGGFYEQYF. The CDR3 DNA is TGCGCCAGCAGCTTGGTAGGGGGCTTCTACGAGCAGTACTTC. The V gene is TRBV5-1, the J gene TRBJ2-7, with 7 bases matching TRBD1. CDR3 length: 14 residues. V shed 0 bases and J 3 bases; nucleotides not matched to a gene: 3. Germline CDR1 and CDR2: SGHRS and YFSETQ.

This clonotype came up many times. CDR3 bases: TGTGCCAGCTCACCGGGGACAGGGGCTGGTTCACCCCTCCACTTT. It is translated as CASSPGTGAGSPLHF. J is TRBJ1-6 and V is TRBV18; 10 positions agree with TRBD1. The germline V gene has CDR1 KGHSH and CDR2 LQKENI. Losses at the gene ends were 3 bases for V and 9 bases for J; bases not matched to a gene: 5. The CDR3 totals 15 residues. Combining the CDR3 with reference TRBV18 and TRBJ1-6 gives the whole variable domain NAGVMQNPRHLVRRRGQEARLRCSPMKGHSHVYWYRQLPEEGLKFMVYLQKENIIDESGMPKERFSAEFPKEGPSILRIQQVVRGDSAAYFCASSPGTGAGSPLHFGNGTRLTVT.

This clonotype has at least ten counts. The rearrangement links TRBV7-9 to TRBJ2-3, with 7 bases that match TRBD1. CDR3 length equals 15 residues. Trimming took 1 base from V and 5 from J; bases not matched to a gene: 6. Germline CDR1 is SEHNR and CDR2 is FQNEAQ (reference sequence). DNA for the CDR3: TGTGCCAGCAGCTTAGGACCTAACAGGGGAGATACGCAGTATTTT. Residues: CASSLGPNRGDTQYF.

This clonotype was seen at least ten times. The rearrangement uses TRBV5-1 and TRBJ1-2, with 8 bases identical to TRBD1. Trimming removed 4 bases from V and 4 bases from J; junction bases left unmatched: 15. Germline V gene data show CDR1 as SGHRS and CDR2 as YFSETQ. The CDR3 is made up of 17 amino acids. CDR3 in DNA: TGCGCCAGCAGCCCCCAAGGACAGGGAAGGGTTGGCTATGGCTACACCTTC. This sequence encodes CASSPQGQGRVGYGYTF.

This clonotype was counted at least ten times. CDR3 nucleotide sequence: TGCAGCGTTGAATACAGTGACAATCAGCCCCAGCATTTT. Amino acid sequence: CSVEYSDNQPQHF. The rearrangement uses TRBV29-1 and TRBJ1-5; D unclear. Between the trimmed V and J ends, which lost 2 bases and 3 bases, there was a span of 8 bases. This CDR3 has 13 amino acids. Germline values: CDR1 SQVTM, CDR2 ANQGSEA.

This clonotype has at least ten counts. The V gene is TRBV7-3, the J gene TRBJ2-5; TRBD2 agrees at 7 bases. With 5 bases clipped from V and 8 bases from J, the junction kept 8 bases outside the gene matches. Per the germline V gene, CDR1 is SGHTA and CDR2 is FQGTGA. This CDR3 is built from 13 residues. The CDR3 region is CASSPYGGGTQYF. The CDR3 DNA follows: TGTGCCAGCAGCCCCTATGGGGGGGGAACCCAGTACTTC.

This clonotype occurred many times. This chain uses TRBV20-1 with TRBJ1-2; 8 bases fit TRBD1. Germline values: CDR1 DFQATT, CDR2 SNEGSKA (reference sequence). This CDR3 has 14 residues. After removal of 6 bases from V and 2 bases from J, the junction contained 8 bases not matched to a gene. As DNA, the CDR3 is TGCAGTGCAAGGGGGGACAGGAAAAACTATGGCTACACCTTC. Translation: CSARGDRKNYGYTF.

This clonotype was counted at least ten times. The J gene is TRBJ1-1, the V gene TRBV3-1; weak D call: TRBD1 (5 bases). The germline CDR1 and CDR2 sequences are LGHDT and YNNKEL (reference sequence). The CDR3 spans 15 residues. Trimming removed 0 bases from V and 7 bases from J, with 15 bases in between. CDR3 in amino acids: CASSQDGGTGGEAFF. The CDR3 DNA sequence: TGTGCCAGCAGCCAAGACGGGGGAACTGGTGGTGAAGCTTTCTTT.

This clonotype has ten or more counts. This chain links TRBV20-1 with TRBJ1-1; the D is unclear. The CDR3 has 15 amino acids. Germline lookup yields CDR1 DFQATT and CDR2 SNEGSKA (reference sequence). Trimming left V 0 bases short and J 2 bases short, with 13 bases between. CDR3 coding DNA: TGCAGTGCTAGAGACCCGATAGGGAGCAACACTGAAGCTTTCTTT. Protein product: CSARDPIGSNTEAFF.

This clonotype was counted many times. The chain uses TRBV7-2 and TRBJ1-2; 7 bases agree with TRBD1. V gave up 3 bases and J gave up 8 bases; unmatched junction bases: 9. The CDR3 extends over 14 amino acids. Germline values: CDR1 SGHTA, CDR2 FQGNSA. The DNA of the CDR3 is TGTGCCAGCAGCTTCCAGGGGGGGAGTGGCGGCTACACCTTC. Protein product: CASSFQGGSGGYTF.

This clonotype has ten or more counts. The V and J genes are TRBV11-2 and TRBJ1-1; unclear D gene. From germline, CDR1 is SGHAT and CDR2 FQNNGV. The CDR3 loop spans 12 amino acids. V lost 4 bases and J 5 bases, leaving 8 bases between the germline ends. This CDR3 is CASSSGSTEAFF. CDR3 nucleotides: TGTGCCAGCAGCTCCGGTAGTACTGAAGCTTTCTTT.

This clonotype appeared many times. J is TRBJ2-7 and V is TRBV11-2; TRBD1 might be the D (5 bases). The germline V gene encodes CDR1 SGHAT and CDR2 FQNNGV. The ends were cut back, 5 bases at V and 2 bases at J, with 16 bases in the middle. This CDR3 has 15 amino acids. The CDR3 DNA reads as TGTGCCAGCAGCCTTATTGCACAGGTCCCCTACGAGCAGTACTTC. Its translation: CASSLIAQVPYEQYF.

In this sample, this clonotype turned up many times. The chain has TRBV6-6 and TRBJ1-5, with D possibly matching TRBD1 (5 bases). CDR1 is MNHNY and CDR2 is SVGAGI in the germline V gene (reference sequence). Trimming removed 5 bases at V and 3 bases at J, with 14 bases between. The CDR3 is made up of 15 amino acids. The CDR3 protein is CASSPGRVVNQPQHF. The DNA for the CDR3 is TGTGCCAGCAGTCCCGGCAGGGTAGTCAATCAGCCCCAGCATTTT.

Ten or more counts support this clonotype. This rearrangement joins TRBV24-1 to TRBJ2-1, with D hard to call. Germline V gives CDR1 KGHDR, CDR2 SFDVKD. This CDR3 spans 15 amino acids. Trimming pared 1 base from V and 1 base from J, leaving 7 bases between. The CDR3 DNA reads TGTGCCACCAGTGATTTTACGCGTTCCTACAATGAGCAGTTCTTC. It yields the protein CATSDFTRSYNEQFF.

This clonotype was recorded at least ten times. CDR3 bases: TGTGCCAGCAGCCAATATGCTGAAGCTTTCTTT. It is translated as CASSQYAEAFF. The chain carries TRBV3-1 and TRBJ1-1, with D hard to call. With 2 bases removed from V and 6 bases from J, the gap between germline ends came to 4 bases. Germline assignment: CDR1 LGHDT and CDR2 YNNKEL (reference sequence). The CDR3 is made up of 11 amino acids.

This clonotype was counted at least ten times. V is TRBV29-1 and J is TRBJ2-3; the D is unclear. CDR1 and CDR2 from the germline V gene are SQVTM and ANQGSEA. The CDR3 is 13 amino acids. V gave up 5 bases and J gave up 3 bases, with 12 bases separating them. The CDR3 DNA reads TGCAGCGTTCTGGCCCCAATTACAGATACGCAGTATTTT. Protein: CSVLAPITDTQYF.

This clonotype has at least ten counts. This sequence joins TRBV29-1 and TRBJ2-2; tentative D call: TRBD1 (6 bases). The CDR3 runs to 14 residues. V lost 6 bases and J 7 bases, leaving 18 bases between the germline ends. Per germline, CDR1 SQVTM and CDR2 ANQGSEA. For the CDR3, the DNA is TGCAGCGTCTCCGACAGGCCCTTGAACGGGGAGCTGTTTTTT. It translates to CSVSDRPLNGELFF.

Many counts were recorded for this clonotype. V usage is TRBV7-3 and J usage is TRBJ2-3, with no clear D. V lost 5 bases, J lost 4 bases, and 13 bases lay in between. Germline CDR1 is SGHTA and CDR2 is FQGTGA. CDR3 length: 14 residues. CDR3 loop: CASSQAIGADTQYF. Written as DNA, the CDR3 is TGTGCCAGCAGCCAAGCAATAGGCGCAGATACGCAGTATTTT.

V gene TRBV7-2 combines with J gene TRBJ2-6; 8 bases map to TRBD2. Trimming at V came to 1 base and at J to 0 bases, leaving 11 bases not matched to a gene. There are 20 residues in the CDR3. Germline values: CDR1 SGHTA, CDR2 FQGNSA. The CDR3 reads CASSLVGRRGVISGANVLTF. The CDR3 DNA reads TGTGCCAGCAGCTTAGTAGGGAGGCGGGGGGTTATCTCTGGGGCCAACGTCCTGACTTTC.

This clonotype has at least ten counts. The chain employs TRBV11-2 and TRBJ1-1; tentative D call: TRBD1 (5 bases). The V and J ends lost 4 bases and 11 bases respectively, with 20 bases between them. Germline CDR1 SGHAT, CDR2 FQNNGV. The CDR3 consists of 14 residues. CDR3 bases: TGTGCCAGCAGCTATCCCGGGACCCCGAGGACGGCTTTCTTT. It is translated as CASSYPGTPRTAFF.

This clonotype was seen ten or more times. The J gene is TRBJ2-5, the V gene TRBV5-1; 11 nucleotides agree with TRBD1. The germline gives CDR1 SGHRS, CDR2 YFSETQ. V lost 4 bases, J lost 2 bases, and 4 bases stayed unmatched. The CDR3 covers 15 residues. This CDR3 reads CASSPGTGGQETQYF. The CDR3 nucleotides are TGCGCCAGCAGCCCCGGGACAGGGGGGCAAGAGACCCAGTACTTC.

In this sample, this clonotype turned up many times. The chain combines TRBV18 with TRBJ1-1; weak D call: TRBD1 (5 bases). The germline gives CDR1 KGHSH, CDR2 LQKENI. CDR3 length: 12 residues. Deletions cut 3 bases from V and 9 bases from J, with 11 bases between. This chain's CDR3 is CASSPGTPKAFF. CDR3 coding DNA: TGTGCCAGCTCACCGGGGACGCCCAAAGCTTTCTTT.

This clonotype was seen at least ten times. The chain combines TRBV5-1 with TRBJ1-5, with D unclear. The germline V gene encodes CDR1 SGHRS and CDR2 YFSETQ. Between the trimmed V and J ends, which lost 0 bases and 1 base, there was a span of 14 bases. The CDR3 has 17 amino acids. As DNA, the CDR3 is TGCGCCAGCAGCTTGGTCCCCTTAAGCGGGAGCAATCAGCCCCAGCATTTT. This sequence encodes CASSLVPLSGSNQPQHF.

This clonotype was seen at least ten times. The rearrangement links TRBV5-1 to TRBJ1-2; possibly TRBD1 for D (5 bases). The V end was cut by 0 bases, the J end by 2 bases, with 8 bases between. Germline V gene sequence: CDR1 SGHRS, CDR2 YFSETQ. This CDR3 region has 14 residues. DNA of the CDR3: TGCGCCAGCAGCTTGGATCCAGGGAACTATGGCTACACCTTC. It encodes CASSLDPGNYGYTF. The whole variable domain, remainder taken from reference TRBV5-1 and TRBJ1-2, is KAGVTQTPRYLIKTRGQQVTLSCSPISGHRSVSWYQQTPGQGLQFLFEYFSETQRNKGNFPGRFSGRQFSNSRSEMNVSTLELGDSALYLCASSLDPGNYGYTFGSGTRLTVV.